The rows below give T cell receptor beta chains drawn from one sample of a study of T cells in tuberculosis. Assay: immunoSEQ multiplex PCR; the TCRdb copy retains only in-frame clones and omits some. The data contain some 40,000 clones, roughly 96% of them singletons. Sequencing input: PBMCs. All receptors derive from a donor aged 10 to 29 with latent tuberculosis or without tuberculosis infection. Both conserved end residues are part of each CDR3. The D gene is left open where the match is weak. Only some rows state a clone size, as once, few, many or a class for expanded clones.

size	D	J	V	CDR3	DNA
NA	TRBD1	TRBJ1-2	TRBV27	CASSVQGAGYGYTF	TGTGCCAGCAGCGTCCAGGGGGCCGGGTATGGCTACACCTTC
NA	NA	TRBJ1-1	TRBV7-9	CASSPSGGRTEAFF	TGTGCCAGCAGCCCGTCCGGGGGGCGTACTGAAGCTTTCTTT
NA	NA	TRBJ2-2	TRBV5-4	CASSTRPSTGELFF	TGTGCCAGCAGCACCCGTCCCAGTACCGGGGAGCTGTTTTTT
NA	NA	TRBJ1-1	TRBV18	CASSPPDRDNTEAFF	TGTGCCAGCTCACCACCCGACAGAGACAACACTGAAGCTTTCTTT
NA	NA	TRBJ2-3	TRBV6-1	CASSESGRGSTDTQYF	TGTGCCAGCAGTGAATCAGGCAGGGGCTCCACAGATACGCAGTATTTT
NA	NA	TRBJ1-1	TRBV14	CASSHDRDTEAFF	TGTGCCAGCAGCCACGATAGAGACACTGAAGCTTTCTTT
NA	TRBD2	TRBJ2-1	TRBV12-5	CASGLAILAGDSNNEQFF	TGTGCTAGTGGTTTGGCCATTCTAGCGGGGGACTCAAACAATGAGCAGTTCTTC
NA	NA	TRBJ2-3	TRBV5-4	CASSSSDTQYF	TGTGCCAGCAGCTCCTCAGATACGCAGTATTTT
NA	NA	TRBJ2-7	TRBV10-3	CAISDGTPYEQYF	TGTGCCATCAGTGACGGGACACCCTACGAGCAGTACTTC
NA	NA	TRBJ2-1	TRBV5-1	CASSLDRSYNEQFF	TGCGCCAGCAGCTTGGACAGATCCTACAATGAGCAGTTCTTC
NA	TRBD1	TRBJ1-2	TRBV27	CASSSIVPGQAVNYGYTF	TGTGCCAGCAGTTCCATAGTCCCGGGACAGGCCGTTAACTATGGCTACACCTTC
once	NA	TRBJ2-5	TRBV2	CASSGGRYQETQYF	TGTGCCAGCAGTGGAGGGAGATATCAAGAGACCCAGTACTTC
NA	NA	TRBJ1-2	TRBV5-1	CASSLGGGAHNGYTF	TGCGCCAGCAGCTTGGGAGGTGGGGCGCATAATGGCTACACCTTC
NA	NA	TRBJ2-1	TRBV2	CASTPGNEQFF	TGTGCCAGCACGCCGGGGAATGAGCAGTTCTTC
NA	NA	TRBJ1-5	TRBV19	CASSINRRGPYSNQPQHF	TGTGCCAGTAGTATTAATCGGCGGGGACCCTATAGCAATCAGCCCCAGCATTTT
few	NA	TRBJ1-4	TRBV7-2	CASSLVTGTAEKLFF	TGTGCCAGCAGCTTAGTAACAGGGACGGCTGAAAAACTGTTTTTT
NA	TRBD1	TRBJ1-2	TRBV27	CASSATGVHYGYTF	TGTGCCAGCTCGGCAACAGGGGTACACTATGGCTACACCTTC
once	NA	TRBJ2-7	TRBV14	CASSQERFHEQYF	TGTGCCAGCAGCCAAGAGCGGTTTCACGAGCAGTACTTC
NA	NA	TRBJ1-5	TRBV6-1	CASSVGGGSDQPQHF	TGTGCCAGCAGCGTAGGGGGGGGCTCAGATCAGCCCCAGCATTTT